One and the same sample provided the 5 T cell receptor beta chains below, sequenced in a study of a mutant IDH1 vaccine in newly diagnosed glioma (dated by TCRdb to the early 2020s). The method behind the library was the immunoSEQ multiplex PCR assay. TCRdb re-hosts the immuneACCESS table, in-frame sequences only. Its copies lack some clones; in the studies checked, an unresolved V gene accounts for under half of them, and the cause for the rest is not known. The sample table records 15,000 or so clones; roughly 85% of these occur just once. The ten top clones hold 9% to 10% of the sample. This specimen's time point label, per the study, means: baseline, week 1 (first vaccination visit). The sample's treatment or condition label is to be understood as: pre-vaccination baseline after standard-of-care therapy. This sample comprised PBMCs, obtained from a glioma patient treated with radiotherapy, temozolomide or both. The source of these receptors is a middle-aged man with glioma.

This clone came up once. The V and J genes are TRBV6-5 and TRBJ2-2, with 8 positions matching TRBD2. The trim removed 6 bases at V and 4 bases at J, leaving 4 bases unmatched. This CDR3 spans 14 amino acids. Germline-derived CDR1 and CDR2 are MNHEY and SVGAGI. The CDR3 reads CASRSGTSTGELFF. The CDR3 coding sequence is TGTGCCAGCAGATCCGGGACTAGCACCGGGGAGCTGTTTTTT.

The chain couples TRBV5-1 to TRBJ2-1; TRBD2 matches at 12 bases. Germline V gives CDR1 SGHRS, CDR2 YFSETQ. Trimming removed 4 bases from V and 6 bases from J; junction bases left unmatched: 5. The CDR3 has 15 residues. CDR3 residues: CASSPPSGRGNEQFF. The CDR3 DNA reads TGCGCCAGCAGCCCGCCTAGCGGGAGGGGCAATGAGCAGTTCTTC.

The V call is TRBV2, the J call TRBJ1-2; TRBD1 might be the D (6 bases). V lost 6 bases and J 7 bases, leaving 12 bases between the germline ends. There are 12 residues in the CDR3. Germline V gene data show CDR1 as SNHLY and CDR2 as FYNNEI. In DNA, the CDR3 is TGTGCCAGCAGGGGCAGGGGATCTGGCTACACCTTC. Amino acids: CASRGRGSGYTF.

The CDR3 loop reads CASREPGQGTGNTIYF. CDR3 sequence (DNA): TGCGCCAGCAGAGAACCGGGACAGGGAACTGGAAACACCATATATTTT. This rearrangement joins TRBV10-1 to TRBJ1-3; TRBD1 aligns across 9 bases. This CDR3 has 16 amino acids. Germline lookup yields CDR1 WNHNN and CDR2 SYGVQD (reference sequence). Unmatched junction bases numbered 8, after V lost 6 bases and J lost 2 bases.

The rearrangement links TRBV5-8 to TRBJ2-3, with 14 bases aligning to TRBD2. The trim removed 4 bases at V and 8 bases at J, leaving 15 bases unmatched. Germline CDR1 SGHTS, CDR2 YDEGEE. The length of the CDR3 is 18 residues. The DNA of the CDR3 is TGTGCCAGCAGCCGCGGACTAGCGGGGGGCGTCAACGTTGGTACGCAGTATTTT. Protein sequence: CASSRGLAGGVNVGTQYF.